This paragraph reports one T cell receptor (beta chain). Reverse transcription of extracted RNA yielded cDNA, which provided the sequencing template. The data were produced by immunoSEQ multiplex PCR, yet TCRdb's version contains in-frame clones alone and is incomplete. This sample carries more than 150,000 clones, 40% to 65% of them seen once, and the ten largest clones take roughly a fifth. Germline V gene data show CDR1 as SGHVS and CDR2 as FQNEAQ. The CDR3 runs to 16 residues. Trimming at V came to 5 bases and at J to 9 bases, leaving 7 bases not matched to a gene. This specimen comes from a study of CD8+ T cells in alopecia areata.

The chain has TRBV7-8 and TRBJ2-1; 16 positions agree with TRBD2. The sequence derives from a human donor with alopecia areata. The source material was CD8+ T cells sorted from blood, sampled at week 0. The CDR3 DNA follows: TGTGCCAGCAGCCCGGGACTAGCGGGAGGGGTGAGTGAGCAGTTCTTC. It yields the protein CASSPGLAGGVSEQFF.